Below, one TCR beta chain is given with its context. Its antigen is unknown. Base qualities are not recorded, but no much larger clone differs from it by a single base. This record comes from a study of patients and donors after allogeneic stem cell transplantation (dated by TCRdb to between 2020 and 2021). Preparation of the library involved RT-PCR. Sequencing used a NextSeq 550. Clones were called with MiXCR by TCRdb after fastp trimmed the public reads at Q25, and only in-frame beta chains were retained. Duplicate CDR3 protein sequences are folded into a single record with the most common DNA and genes. The sample table records some 880,000 distinct CDR3 sequences; about a sixth of these occur just once. Of the sample, around 6% is held by the ten largest clones. The sequencing sample was made of blood, either unsorted or a sorted T cell fraction (not recorded which). This sequence originates from a human donor who was either an allogeneic HSCT recipient or a stem cell or donor lymphocyte infusion donor (not recorded which). It is not recorded whose cells these are; they may come from a transplant donor.

The CDR3 reads CSARPHPGTDTQYF. The DNA sequence is given as TGCAGTGCCCGCCCTCATCCCGGCACAGATACGCAGTATTTT. The chain links TRBV20-1 with TRBJ2-3; confidence is insufficient to name the D gene. The CDR3, from cysteine to phenylalanine, totals 14 residues. Of the read, only the CDR3 DNA is kept; its 42 bases are in frame from base 1. The germline V gene (reference sequence) yields DFQATT for CDR1 and SNEGSKA for CDR2. V loses 6 bases, J loses 1 base, and the germline ends lie 14 bases apart.